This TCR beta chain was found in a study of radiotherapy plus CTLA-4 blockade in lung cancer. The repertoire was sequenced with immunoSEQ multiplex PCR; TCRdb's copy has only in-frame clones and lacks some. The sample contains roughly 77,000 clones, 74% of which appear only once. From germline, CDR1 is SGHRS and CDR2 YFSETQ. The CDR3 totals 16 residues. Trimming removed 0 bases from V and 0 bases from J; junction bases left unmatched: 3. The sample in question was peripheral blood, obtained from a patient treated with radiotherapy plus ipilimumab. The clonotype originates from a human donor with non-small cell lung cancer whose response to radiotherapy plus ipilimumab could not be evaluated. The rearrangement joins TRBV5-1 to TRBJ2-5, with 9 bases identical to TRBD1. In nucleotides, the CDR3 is TGCGCCAGCAGCTTGGCTGGGACAGGGAACCAAGAGACCCAGTACTTC. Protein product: CASSLAGTGNQETQYF.